Below, 32 T cell receptor beta chains from the same sample are listed, as sequenced in a study of T cell responses to AZD1222 COVID-19 vaccine. Measured with immunoSEQ multiplex PCR; TCRdb has only the in-frame clones, and not every one. This sample yields 130,000 to 150,000 clones, of which roughly 86% are seen a single time; around 5% belongs to the top ten. The sample consisted of peripheral blood, taken 28 days after the second dose of the MenACWY control vaccine. The receptor source for this set is an adult who received the MenACWY meningococcal vaccine as a control.

The chain employs TRBV18 and TRBJ1-4, with unresolved D. The CDR3 length is 12 residues. The V end was cut by 0 bases, the J end by 7 bases, with 3 bases between. Per the germline V gene, CDR1 is KGHSH and CDR2 is LQKENI. CDR3 sequence reads: CASSPPSEKLFF. CDR3 bases: TGTGCCAGCTCACCACCGTCTGAAAAACTGTTTTTT.

This clone was observed a handful of times. The rearrangement uses TRBV9 and TRBJ1-3, with TRBD1 matching 10 bases. The V and J ends lost 2 bases and 1 base, in that order; junction bases with no gene match: 6. The CDR3 consists of 17 residues. Germline lookup yields CDR1 SGDLS and CDR2 YYNGEE. CDR3 coding DNA: TGTGCCAGCAGCGTCTCAGGACAGGGGGGGTCTGGAAACACCATATATTTT. Amino acids: CASSVSGQGGSGNTIYF.

J is TRBJ2-1 and V is TRBV9; TRBD1 matches 8 bases. Germline V gene sequence: CDR1 SGDLS, CDR2 YYNGEE. This CDR3 has 14 residues. Trimming cost V 3 bases and J 12 bases; bases outside gene matches: 11. The CDR3 spells CASSARQGWGRQFF. The DNA for the CDR3 is TGTGCCAGCAGCGCGCGACAGGGGTGGGGAAGGCAGTTCTTC.

This clone was seen only a few times. The chain joins TRBV11-1 to TRBJ2-4; D gene uncertain. The germline V and J ends were trimmed by 5 bases and 4 bases, with 15 bases remaining between them. The CDR3 is 15 residues long. Germline values: CDR1 SGHAT, CDR2 FQDESV (reference sequence). This CDR3 is CASSPTLGPKNIQYF. CDR3 bases: TGTGCCAGCAGCCCTACCCTGGGCCCTAAAAACATTCAGTACTTC.

This rearrangement joins TRBV6-2 or TRBV6-3 to TRBJ1-5, with D possibly TRBD1 on 5 matching bases. In germline, CDR1 is MNHEY, CDR2 SVGEGT. The CDR3 length is 16 residues. The V and J ends lost 0 bases and 5 bases respectively, with 14 bases between them. CDR3: CASSYSTRGDDQPQHF. The CDR3 DNA reads as TGTGCCAGCAGTTACTCCACAAGGGGCGACGATCAGCCCCAGCATTTT.

J is TRBJ2-2 and V is TRBV9; no definite D call. Germline V gives CDR1 SGDLS, CDR2 YYNGEE. The CDR3 covers 13 residues. The ends were cut back, 0 bases at V and 5 bases at J, with 5 bases in the middle. The CDR3 loop reads CASSVAATGELFF. The CDR3 DNA sequence: TGTGCCAGCAGCGTAGCCGCGACCGGGGAGCTGTTTTTT.

The chain carries TRBV12-3 or TRBV12-4 and TRBJ1-6; maybe TRBD1 (6 bases). Trimming took 4 bases from V and 10 from J, leaving 11 bases between them. This CDR3 comprises 13 residues. The CDR3 loop reads CASSYSGDSPLHF. DNA of the CDR3: TGTGCCAGCAGTTATTCAGGGGACTCACCCCTCCACTTT.

This clone was seen only once. J is TRBJ2-1 and V is TRBV4-2, with TRBD2 identical over 12 bases. Germline loops: CDR1 LGHNA, CDR2 YNFKEQ. J was trimmed by 0 bases and V by 1 base; bases with no gene match: 4. The CDR3 is 18 amino acids. The CDR3 DNA sequence: TGTGCCAGCAGCCAAGGCCTAGCGGGGGGGCCCTCCTACAATGAGCAGTTCTTC. Residues: CASSQGLAGGPSYNEQFF.

The V gene is TRBV21-1, the J gene TRBJ1-5. TRBV21-1 is shown as a pseudogene. CDR3 length: 14 amino acids. CDR3 in amino acids: CASSKDGFGQPQHF. The DNA of the CDR3 is TGTGCCAGCAGCAAAGACGGGTTCGGTCAGCCCCAGCATTTT.

This clone appeared once. The rearrangement joins TRBV11-3 to TRBJ2-7, with TRBD1 as a possible D gene (6 bases). The CDR3 is made up of 14 amino acids. CDR1 and CDR2 (germline): SGHNT, YENEEA. V lost 4 bases to trimming and J lost 0 bases, with 10 bases between them. The CDR3 loop reads CASSSGHPSYEQYF. DNA of the CDR3: TGTGCCAGCAGCTCGGGACATCCCTCCTACGAGCAGTACTTC.

The chain employs TRBV29-1 and TRBJ1-2; 7 bases align to TRBD1. CDR3 length: 13 residues. Germline CDR1 SQVTM, CDR2 ANQGSEA. V trimming: 0 bases; J trimming: 8 bases; junction bases outside the gene matches: 6. In DNA form, the CDR3 reads TGCAGCGTTGAAGATCGAGGGGGCGACGGCTACACCTTC. The encoded protein is CSVEDRGGDGYTF.

The chain employs TRBV5-4 and TRBJ1-1, with 9 positions matching TRBD1. Germline V gives CDR1 SGHNT, CDR2 YYREEE (reference sequence). The V segment lost 4 bases and the J segment 7 bases; nucleotides outside the gene matches: 8. CDR3 length: 14 residues. CDR3 sequence (DNA): TGTGCCAGCAGCCCGGGACAGGGATACGGTGAAGCTTTCTTT. Translation: CASSPGQGYGEAFF.

The V call is TRBV11-3, the J call TRBJ2-3, with D unclear. Germline lookup yields CDR1 SGHNT and CDR2 YENEEA. The length of the CDR3 is 16 residues. Trimming left V 6 bases short and J 2 bases short, with 18 bases between. The CDR3 DNA sequence: TGTGCCAGCAGTCCCCGGAGTCAGGCGGCCACAGATACGCAGTATTTT. It is translated as CASSPRSQAATDTQYF.

The V call is TRBV6-5, the J call TRBJ2-7, with TRBD2 as a possible D gene (6 bases). CDR3 length: 14 residues. The ends were cut back, 7 bases at V and 6 bases at J, with 19 bases in the middle. Germline CDR1 is MNHEY and CDR2 is SVGAGI. CDR3 coding DNA: TGTGCCAGCACATCTCCCGGGAGATTTGGCGAGCAGTACTTC. This encodes CASTSPGRFGEQYF.

This chain links TRBV5-6 with TRBJ2-1; TRBD2 aligns across 11 bases. Germline loops: CDR1 SGHDT, CDR2 YYEEEE. Germline trimming cut 1 base from V and 0 bases from J; bases unmatched to any gene: 6. The CDR3 runs 18 residues. The CDR3 region is CASSLLAGGPSSYNEQFF. The CDR3 DNA reads as TGTGCCAGCAGCTTGCTAGCGGGGGGTCCGAGCTCCTACAATGAGCAGTTCTTC.

This chain joins TRBV11-2 and TRBJ2-1; 11 nucleotides match TRBD1. The CDR3 covers 16 residues. The germline V gene has CDR1 SGHAT and CDR2 FQNNGV. J was trimmed by 3 bases and V by 8 bases; bases with no gene match: 9. CDR3 sequence reads: CASPSDRGRFYNEQFF. For the CDR3, the DNA is TGTGCCAGCCCCTCGGACAGGGGGCGCTTCTACAATGAGCAGTTCTTC. Drawing the rest from reference TRBV11-2 and TRBJ2-1, the complete variable domain is EAGVAQSPRYKIIEKRQSVAFWCNPISGHATLYWYQQILGQGPKLLIQFQNNGVVDDSQLPKDRFSAERLKGVDSTLKIQPAKLEDSAVYLCASPSDRGRFYNEQFFGPGTRLTVL.

Only one count was recorded for this clone. The chain links TRBV2 to TRBJ1-1, with D tentatively TRBD1 (6 bases). Per the germline V gene, CDR1 is SNHLY and CDR2 is FYNNEI. Trimming shortened V by 10 bases and J by 10 bases, and 16 bases separated the two germline ends. CDR3 length equals 11 residues. DNA of the CDR3: TGTGCCACCGAGGGGGGGTACGTAGCTTTCTTT. This gives the protein CATEGGYVAFF.

The genes are TRBV5-4 and TRBJ1-4; 9 nucleotides agree with TRBD1. This CDR3 has 14 amino acids. The V gene end was trimmed by 4 bases and the J gene end by 7 bases; junction bases not matched to a gene: 5. Germline CDR1 reads SGHNT; CDR2 reads YYREEE (reference sequence). This CDR3 reads CASSAQGAGEKLFF. The CDR3 nucleotides read TGTGCCAGCAGCGCACAGGGGGCTGGTGAAAAACTGTTTTTT.

The chain combines TRBV28 with TRBJ1-1; TRBD1 aligns across 7 bases. The V and J ends lost 6 bases and 2 bases, in that order; junction bases with no gene match: 15. This CDR3 has 17 residues. From germline, CDR1 is MDHEN and CDR2 SYDVKM. CDR3 residues: CASSHRTTGMGNTEAFF. The DNA of the CDR3 is TGTGCCAGCAGCCACCGGACGACAGGGATGGGAAACACTGAAGCTTTCTTT.

The chain has TRBV19 and TRBJ2-5; TRBD1 matches 9 bases. V lost 6 bases to trimming and J lost 5 bases; unmatched junction nucleotides: 7. Germline V lookup: CDR1 LNHDA, CDR2 SQIVND (reference sequence). This CDR3 comprises 14 residues. CDR3 residues: CASSPGQGRETQYF. In nucleotides, the CDR3 is TGTGCCAGTAGCCCGGGACAGGGCCGGGAGACCCAGTACTTC.

The gene calls are TRBV5-1 and TRBJ1-4; TRBD1 matches 7 bases. The length of the CDR3 is 15 residues. The germline CDR1 and CDR2 sequences are SGHRS and YFSETQ. Unmatched junction bases numbered 3, after V lost 0 bases and J lost 4 bases. This CDR3 reads CASSLEGQDNEKLFF. CDR3 nucleotides: TGCGCCAGCAGCTTGGAAGGACAGGATAATGAAAAACTGTTTTTT. Based on the CDR3 plus reference TRBV5-1 and TRBJ1-4, the full variable domain is KAGVTQTPRYLIKTRGQQVTLSCSPISGHRSVSWYQQTPGQGLQFLFEYFSETQRNKGNFPGRFSGRQFSNSRSEMNVSTLELGDSALYLCASSLEGQDNEKLFFGSGTQLSVL.

This clone was seen once. Other DNA sequences from this sample encode an identical CDR3 as well. The chain joins TRBV29-1 to TRBJ1-1; D unclear. CDR1 is SQVTM, CDR2 ANQGSEA, per germline. CDR3 size: 12 residues. V lost 4 bases and J lost 1, with 7 bases in between. CDR3 bases: TGCAGCGTTGGAAGGGCGAACACTGAAGCTTTCTTT. Amino acid sequence: CSVGRANTEAFF.

This chain links TRBV7-3 with TRBJ1-3; D ambiguous. Germline V gives CDR1 SGHTA, CDR2 FQGTGA. V lost 3 bases and J lost 2, with 8 bases in between. The CDR3 sequence is 14 residues long. The CDR3 DNA follows: TGTGCCAGCAGCTTGGGAGGGACTGGAAACACCATATATTTT. This sequence encodes CASSLGGTGNTIYF.

The V gene is TRBV19, the J gene TRBJ1-1; no clear D gene. V lost 5 bases, J lost 3 bases, and 10 bases lay in between. The CDR3 runs to 13 residues. Germline V gives CDR1 LNHDA, CDR2 SQIVND (reference sequence). The CDR3 sequence: CASSPRGDTEAFF. The DNA of the CDR3 is TGTGCCAGTAGTCCCAGAGGTGACACTGAAGCTTTCTTT.

CDR3 sequence reads: CAFSGGRNEQFF. CDR3 bases: TGTGCCTTCTCGGGAGGGAGGAATGAGCAGTTCTTC. J is TRBJ2-1 and V is TRBV30; TRBD2 agrees at 8 bases. Germline V gene data show CDR1 as GTSNPN and CDR2 as SVGIG (reference sequence). Germline trimming cut 7 bases from V and 7 bases from J; bases unmatched to any gene: 6. This CDR3 has 12 residues.

The table lists this clone with a count of one. The rearrangement joins TRBV7-9 to TRBJ2-2; no definite D call. V was cut by 7 bases and J by 4 bases, with 7 bases left in between. Germline-derived CDR1 and CDR2 are SEHNR and FQNEAQ (reference sequence). CDR3 length: 12 residues. CDR3 sequence (DNA): TGTGCCAGCACAATTGCCACCGGGGAGCTGTTTTTT. The encoded protein is CASTIATGELFF.

The V call is TRBV4-2, the J call TRBJ1-1; D is undetermined. Trimming took off 3 bases at V and 1 base at J, with 3 bases between the two ends. From germline, CDR1 is LGHNA and CDR2 YNFKEQ. The CDR3 sequence is 12 residues long. The CDR3 reads CASSQGNTEAFF. The CDR3 DNA follows: TGTGCCAGCAGCCAGGGGAACACTGAAGCTTTCTTT.

V usage is TRBV15 and J usage is TRBJ2-7, with D possibly being TRBD1 (6 bases). Germline V gene data show CDR1 as LNHNV and CDR2 as YYDKDF (reference sequence). Trimming removed 5 bases from V and 0 bases from J, with 14 bases in between. The CDR3 runs 15 residues. Written as DNA, the CDR3 is TGTGCCACCAGCCGGGAACAGGGTAGCTCCTACGAGCAGTACTTC. Its protein is CATSREQGSSYEQYF.

This clone was recorded once. The chain links TRBV21-1 to TRBJ1-1. TRBV21-1 is a pseudogene segment. The CDR3 is 13 residues long. The CDR3 region is CASSSSDPPGAFF. The CDR3 nucleotides are TGTGCCAGCAGCAGCTCGGACCCACCGGGAGCTTTCTTT.

The gene calls are TRBV10-3 and TRBJ1-1, with TRBD1 matching 7 bases. CDR1 and CDR2 from the germline V gene are ENHRY and SYGVKD. The CDR3 is made up of 16 amino acids. Germline trimming cut 6 bases from V and 6 bases from J; bases unmatched to any gene: 16. CDR3 bases: TGTGCCATCAGGGAGGACAGGAGACCTACTCTAGCTGAAGCTTTCTTT. The encoded protein is CAIREDRRPTLAEAFF.

The V and J genes are TRBV29-1 and TRBJ2-7; 9 nucleotides align to TRBD1. The CDR3 has 13 amino acids. The V gene end was trimmed by 6 bases and the J gene end by 5 bases; junction bases not matched to a gene: 8. The germline V gene encodes CDR1 SQVTM and CDR2 ANQGSEA. CDR3 DNA: TGCAGCGTGCCCGGGACAGGGATCCACGAGCAGTACTTC. This codes for CSVPGTGIHEQYF.

This clone has a handful of counts. The rearrangement links TRBV5-1 to TRBJ2-5; the D is unclear. Between the trimmed V and J ends, which lost 7 bases and 0 bases, there was a span of 13 bases. Germline V gene sequence: CDR1 SGHRS, CDR2 YFSETQ. This CDR3 has 14 residues. The CDR3 protein is CASGSTAYQETQYF. In DNA, the CDR3 is TGCGCCAGCGGCTCGACGGCGTACCAAGAGACCCAGTACTTC.